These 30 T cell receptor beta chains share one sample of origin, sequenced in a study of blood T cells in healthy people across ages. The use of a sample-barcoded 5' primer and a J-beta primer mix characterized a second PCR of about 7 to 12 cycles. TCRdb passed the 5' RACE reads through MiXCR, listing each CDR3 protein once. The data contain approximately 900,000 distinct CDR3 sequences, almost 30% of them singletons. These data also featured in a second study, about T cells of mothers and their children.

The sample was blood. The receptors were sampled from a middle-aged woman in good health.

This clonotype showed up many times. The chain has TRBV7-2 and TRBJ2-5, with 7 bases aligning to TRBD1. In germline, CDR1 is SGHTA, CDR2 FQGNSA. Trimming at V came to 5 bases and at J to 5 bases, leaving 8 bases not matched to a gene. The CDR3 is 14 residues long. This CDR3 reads CASSADRARETQYF. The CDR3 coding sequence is TGTGCCAGCAGCGCCGACAGGGCTAGGGAGACCCAGTACTTC.

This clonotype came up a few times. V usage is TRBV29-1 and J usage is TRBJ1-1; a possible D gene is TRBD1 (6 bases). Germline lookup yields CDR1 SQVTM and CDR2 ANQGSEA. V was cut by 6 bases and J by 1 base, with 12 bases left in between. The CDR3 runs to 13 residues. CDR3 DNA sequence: TGCAGCGTGGACAGAGGGGGGAACACTGAAGCTTTCTTT. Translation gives CSVDRGGNTEAFF.

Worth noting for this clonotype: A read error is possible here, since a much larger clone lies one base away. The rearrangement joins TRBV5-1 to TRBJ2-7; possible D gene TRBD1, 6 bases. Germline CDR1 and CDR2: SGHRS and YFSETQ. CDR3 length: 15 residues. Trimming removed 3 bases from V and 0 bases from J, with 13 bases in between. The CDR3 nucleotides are TGCGCCAGCAGCTCCGAAGGGGGTCACTCCTACGAGCAGTACTTC. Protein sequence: CASSSEGGHSYEQYF.

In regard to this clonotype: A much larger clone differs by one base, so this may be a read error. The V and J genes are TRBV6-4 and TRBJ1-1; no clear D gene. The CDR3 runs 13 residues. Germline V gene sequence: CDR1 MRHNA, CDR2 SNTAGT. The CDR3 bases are TGTACCAGCAGCAAAGAGGAGAACACTGAAGCTTTCTTT. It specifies CTSSKEENTEAFF.

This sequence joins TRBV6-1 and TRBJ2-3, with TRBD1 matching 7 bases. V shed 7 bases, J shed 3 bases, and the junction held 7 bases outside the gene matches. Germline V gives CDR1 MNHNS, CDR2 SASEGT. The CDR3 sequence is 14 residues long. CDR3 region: CASIARGRTDTQYF. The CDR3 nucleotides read TGTGCCAGCATAGCAAGGGGGCGAACAGATACGCAGTATTTT.

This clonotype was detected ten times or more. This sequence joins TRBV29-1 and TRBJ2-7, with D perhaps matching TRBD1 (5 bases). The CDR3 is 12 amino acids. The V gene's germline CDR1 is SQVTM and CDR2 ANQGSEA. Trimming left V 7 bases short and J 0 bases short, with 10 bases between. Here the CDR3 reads CSAQTVSYEQYF. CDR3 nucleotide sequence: TGCAGCGCCCAGACAGTCTCCTACGAGCAGTACTTC.

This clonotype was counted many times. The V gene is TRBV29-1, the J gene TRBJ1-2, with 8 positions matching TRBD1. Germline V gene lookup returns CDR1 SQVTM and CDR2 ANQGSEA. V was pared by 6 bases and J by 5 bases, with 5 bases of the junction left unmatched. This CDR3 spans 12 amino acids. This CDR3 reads CSVSDRVYGYTF. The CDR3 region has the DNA TGCAGCGTCTCGGACAGGGTATATGGCTACACCTTC.

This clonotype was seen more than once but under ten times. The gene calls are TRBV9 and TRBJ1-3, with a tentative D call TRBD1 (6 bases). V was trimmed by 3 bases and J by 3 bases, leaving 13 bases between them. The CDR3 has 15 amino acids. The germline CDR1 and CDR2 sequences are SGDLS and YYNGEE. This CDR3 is CASSGQVVDGNTIYF. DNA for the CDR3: TGTGCCAGCAGCGGACAGGTTGTCGATGGAAACACCATATATTTT. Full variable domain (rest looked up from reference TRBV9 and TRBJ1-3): DSGVTQTPKHLITATGQRVTLRCSPRSGDLSVYWYQQSLDQGLQFLIQYYNGEERAKGNILERFSAQQFPDLHSELNLSSLELGDSALYFCASSGQVVDGNTIYFGEGSWLTVV.

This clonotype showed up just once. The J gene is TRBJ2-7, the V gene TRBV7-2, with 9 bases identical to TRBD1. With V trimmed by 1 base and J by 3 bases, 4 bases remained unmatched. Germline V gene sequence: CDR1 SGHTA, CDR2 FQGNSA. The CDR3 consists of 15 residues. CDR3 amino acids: CASSLEGTGNYEQYF. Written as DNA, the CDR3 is TGTGCCAGCAGCTTAGAAGGGACAGGGAACTACGAGCAGTACTTC. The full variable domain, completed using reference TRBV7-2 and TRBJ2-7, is GAGVSQSPSNKVTEKGKDVELRCDPISGHTALYWYRQSLGQGLEFLIYFQGNSAPDKSGLPSDRFSAERTGGSVSTLTIQRTQQEDSAVYLCASSLEGTGNYEQYFGPGTRLTVT.

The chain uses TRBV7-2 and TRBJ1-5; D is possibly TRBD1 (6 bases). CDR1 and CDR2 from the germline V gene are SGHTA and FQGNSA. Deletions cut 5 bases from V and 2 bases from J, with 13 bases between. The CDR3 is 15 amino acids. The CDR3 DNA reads TGTGCCAGCAGCACCAGGGGTTACGGCAATCAGCCCCAGCATTTT. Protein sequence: CASSTRGYGNQPQHF.

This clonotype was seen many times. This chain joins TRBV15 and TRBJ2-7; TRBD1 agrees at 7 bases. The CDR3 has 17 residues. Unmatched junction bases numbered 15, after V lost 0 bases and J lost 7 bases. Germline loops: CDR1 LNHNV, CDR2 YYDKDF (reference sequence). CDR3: CATSRDPGTESLGEQYF. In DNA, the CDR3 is TGTGCCACCAGCAGAGACCCCGGGACAGAGAGTTTGGGGGAGCAGTACTTC.

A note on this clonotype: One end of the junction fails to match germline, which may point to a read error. The CDR3 loop is CASNLVRDFSSPLHF. CDR3 sequence (DNA): TGTGCCAGCAACTTAGTGAGGGACTTTAGTTCACCCCTCCACTTT. This chain links TRBV7-2 with TRBJ1-6; D is perhaps TRBD1 (5 bases). Germline CDR1 and CDR2: SGHTA and FQGNSA. The CDR3 totals 15 residues. Combining the CDR3 with reference TRBV7-2 and TRBJ1-6 gives the whole variable domain GAGVSQSPSNKVTEKGKDVELRCDPISGHTALYWYRQSLGQGLEFLIYFQGNSAPDKSGLPSDRFSAERTGGSVSTLTIQRTQQEDSAVYLCASNLVRDFSSPLHFGNGTRLTVT.

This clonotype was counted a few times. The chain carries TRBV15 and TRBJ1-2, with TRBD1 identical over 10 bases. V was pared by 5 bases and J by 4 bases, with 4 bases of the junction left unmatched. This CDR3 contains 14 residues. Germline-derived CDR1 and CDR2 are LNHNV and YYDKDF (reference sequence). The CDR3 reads CATSSDRGIYGYTF. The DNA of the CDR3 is TGTGCCACCAGCTCGGACAGGGGGATCTATGGCTACACCTTC.

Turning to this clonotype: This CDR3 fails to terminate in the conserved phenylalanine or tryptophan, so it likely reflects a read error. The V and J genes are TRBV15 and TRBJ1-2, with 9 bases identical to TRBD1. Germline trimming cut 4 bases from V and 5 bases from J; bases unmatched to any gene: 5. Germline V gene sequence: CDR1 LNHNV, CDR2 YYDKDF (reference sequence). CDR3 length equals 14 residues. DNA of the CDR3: TGTGCCACCAGCACGGACAGGGGAAGGTATGGCTACACCGTC. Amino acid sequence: CATSTDRGRYGYTV.

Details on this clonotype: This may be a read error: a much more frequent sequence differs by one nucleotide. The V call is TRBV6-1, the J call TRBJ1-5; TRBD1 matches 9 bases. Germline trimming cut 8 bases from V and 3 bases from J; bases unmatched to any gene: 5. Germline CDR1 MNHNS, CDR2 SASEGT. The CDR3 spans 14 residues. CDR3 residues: CASGDREINQPQHF. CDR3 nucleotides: TGTGCCAGCGGGGACAGGGAAATCAATCAGCCCCAGCATTTT.

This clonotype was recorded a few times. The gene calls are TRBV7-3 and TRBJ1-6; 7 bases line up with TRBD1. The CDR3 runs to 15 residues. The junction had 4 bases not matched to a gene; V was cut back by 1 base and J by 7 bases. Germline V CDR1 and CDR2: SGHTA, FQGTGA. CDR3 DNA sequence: TGTGCCAGCAGCTTAATGACAGGGAGCAATTCACCCCTCCACTTT. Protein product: CASSLMTGSNSPLHF.

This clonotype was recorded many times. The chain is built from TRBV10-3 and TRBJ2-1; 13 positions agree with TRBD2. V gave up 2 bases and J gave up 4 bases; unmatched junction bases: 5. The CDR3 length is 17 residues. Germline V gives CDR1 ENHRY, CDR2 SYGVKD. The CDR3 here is CAISEETSGGLYNEQFF. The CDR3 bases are TGTGCCATCAGTGAGGAGACTAGCGGGGGGCTATACAATGAGCAGTTCTTC.

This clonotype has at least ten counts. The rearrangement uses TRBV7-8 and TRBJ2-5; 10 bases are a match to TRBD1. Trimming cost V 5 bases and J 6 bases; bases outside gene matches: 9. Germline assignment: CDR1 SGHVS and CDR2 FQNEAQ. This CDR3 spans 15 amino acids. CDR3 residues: CASSLRQGAMKTQYF. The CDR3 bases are TGTGCCAGCAGCCTACGACAGGGGGCTATGAAGACCCAGTACTTC.

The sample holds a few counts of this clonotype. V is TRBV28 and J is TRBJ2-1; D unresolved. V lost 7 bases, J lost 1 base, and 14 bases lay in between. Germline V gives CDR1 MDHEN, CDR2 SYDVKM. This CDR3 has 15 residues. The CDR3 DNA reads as TGTGCCAGCACCCGAGATGGGATTTCCTACAATGAGCAGTTCTTC. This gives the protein CASTRDGISYNEQFF.

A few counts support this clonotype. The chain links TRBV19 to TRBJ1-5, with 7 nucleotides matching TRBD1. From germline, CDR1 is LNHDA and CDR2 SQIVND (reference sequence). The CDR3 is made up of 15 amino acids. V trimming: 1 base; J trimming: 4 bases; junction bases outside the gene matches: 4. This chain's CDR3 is CASSIGRGANQPQHF. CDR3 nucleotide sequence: TGTGCCAGTAGTATAGGCAGGGGGGCAAATCAGCCCCAGCATTTT. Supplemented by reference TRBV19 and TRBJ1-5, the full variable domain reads DGGITQSPKYLFRKEGQNVTLSCEQNLNHDAMYWYRQDPGQGLRLIYYSQIVNDFQKGDIAEGYSVSREKKESFPLTVTSAQKNPTAFYLCASSIGRGANQPQHFGDGTRLSIL.

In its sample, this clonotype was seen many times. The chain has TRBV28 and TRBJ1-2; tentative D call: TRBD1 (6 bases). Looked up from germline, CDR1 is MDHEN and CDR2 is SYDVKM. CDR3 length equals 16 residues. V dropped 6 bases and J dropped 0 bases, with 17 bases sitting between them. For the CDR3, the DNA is TGTGCCAGCAGCCCCCCCGGGACAAAAACTAACTATGGCTACACCTTC. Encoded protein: CASSPPGTKTNYGYTF.

In DNA form, the CDR3 reads TGTGCCAGCAGTGGAGGGTCCGGCAACAATCAGCCCCAGCATTTT. The encoded protein is CASSGGSGNNQPQHF. The chain employs TRBV2 and TRBJ1-5; no clear D. The CDR3 has 15 amino acids. V lost 4 bases and J lost 3, with 13 bases in between. Germline V gives CDR1 SNHLY, CDR2 FYNNEI.

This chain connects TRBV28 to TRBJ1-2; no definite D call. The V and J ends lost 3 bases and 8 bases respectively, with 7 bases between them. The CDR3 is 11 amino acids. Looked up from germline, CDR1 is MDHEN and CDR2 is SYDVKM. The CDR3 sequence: CASSFGKGYTF. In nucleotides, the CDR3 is TGTGCCAGCAGTTTCGGGAAAGGCTACACCTTC.

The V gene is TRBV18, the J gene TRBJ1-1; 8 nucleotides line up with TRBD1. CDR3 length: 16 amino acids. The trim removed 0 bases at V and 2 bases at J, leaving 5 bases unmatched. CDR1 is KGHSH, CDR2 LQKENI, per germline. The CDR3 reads CASSPPTQGANTEAFF. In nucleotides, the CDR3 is TGTGCCAGCTCACCACCGACCCAGGGGGCCAACACTGAAGCTTTCTTT.

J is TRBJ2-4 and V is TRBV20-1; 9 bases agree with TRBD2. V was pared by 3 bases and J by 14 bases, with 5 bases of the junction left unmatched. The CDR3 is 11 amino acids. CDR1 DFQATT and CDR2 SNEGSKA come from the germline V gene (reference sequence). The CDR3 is CSASGQRGEYF. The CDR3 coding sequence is TGCAGTGCTAGCGGGCAGCGGGGGGAGTACTTC.

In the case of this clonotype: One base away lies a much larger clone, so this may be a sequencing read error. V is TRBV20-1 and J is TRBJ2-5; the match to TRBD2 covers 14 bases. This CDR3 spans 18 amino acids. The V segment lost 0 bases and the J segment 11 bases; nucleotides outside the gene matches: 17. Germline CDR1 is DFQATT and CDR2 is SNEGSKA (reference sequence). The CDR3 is CSAREETSGGGLYNEQYF. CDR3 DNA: TGCAGTGCTAGAGAGGAGACTAGCGGGGGGGGTCTATACAATGAGCAGTACTTC.

CDR3 nucleotides: TGTGCCAGCAGCTCCCGTAGGGACTCCTACAATGAGCAGTTCTTC. Protein sequence: CASSSRRDSYNEQFF. The chain is built from TRBV7-2 and TRBJ2-1; no reliable D call. The V end was cut by 4 bases, the J end by 0 bases, with 10 bases between. Per the germline V gene, CDR1 is SGHTA and CDR2 is FQGNSA. The CDR3 is 15 amino acids.

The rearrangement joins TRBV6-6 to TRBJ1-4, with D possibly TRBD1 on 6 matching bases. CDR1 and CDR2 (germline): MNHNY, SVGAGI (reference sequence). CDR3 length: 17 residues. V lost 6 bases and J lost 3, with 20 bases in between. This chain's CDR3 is CASRLLRGGRANEKLFF. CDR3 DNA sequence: TGTGCCAGCAGACTCCTACGCGGGGGCCGGGCTAATGAAAAACTGTTTTTT.

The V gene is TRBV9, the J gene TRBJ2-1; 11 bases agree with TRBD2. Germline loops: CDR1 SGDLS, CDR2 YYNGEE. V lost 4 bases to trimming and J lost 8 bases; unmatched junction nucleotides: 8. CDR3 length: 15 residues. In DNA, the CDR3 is TGTGCCAGCAGCTCAGGACTAGCGGGCCTGGATGAGCAGTTCTTC. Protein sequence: CASSSGLAGLDEQFF.

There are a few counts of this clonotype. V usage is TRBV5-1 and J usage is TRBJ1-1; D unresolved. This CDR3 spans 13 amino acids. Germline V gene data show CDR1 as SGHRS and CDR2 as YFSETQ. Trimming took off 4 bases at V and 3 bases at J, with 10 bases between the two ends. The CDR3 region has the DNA TGCGCCAGCAGCCCCGGGGTCGACACTGAAGCTTTCTTT. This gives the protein CASSPGVDTEAFF.